A selection of T cell receptor beta chains follows, all from one sample in a study of identical twins. From the 5' RACE reads, TCRdb called clonotypes with MiXCR, one entry per CDR3 protein. The sample has about 250,000 distinct CDR3 sequences, approximately 6.8% seen once. The data were also submitted as part of a second study, on yellow fever vaccine responses in identical twins.

The sequenced material came from CD8+ T cells sorted from blood. The source of these receptors is a woman aged 18-29 years in good health. CDR3s leave out the opening cysteine and the closing phenylalanine or tryptophan. D genes are given only for firm matches.

>TRBV6-5|TRBJ2-3|NA
ASSWGAPTDTQY
>TRBV13|TRBJ2-1|NA
ASSLGHREVGYNEQF
>TRBV6-2/TRBV6-3|TRBJ2-5|NA
ASTYLTAPQETQY
>TRBV4-1|TRBJ1-4|NA
ASSQDVYSLNEKLF
>TRBV27|TRBJ2-2|NA
ASSPYRNTGELF
>TRBV2|TRBJ2-7|NA
ASTVQGTYEQY
>TRBV3-1|TRBJ2-1|TRBD2
ASSHQRELYDEQF
>TRBV29-1|TRBJ2-5|TRBD1
SVQGDGETQY
>TRBV6-2/TRBV6-3|TRBJ2-1|TRBD2
ASSVAGEYNEQF
>TRBV28|TRBJ2-1|NA
ASSWRDEQF
>TRBV15|TRBJ2-1|NA
ATSRDGGPANEQF
>TRBV20-1|TRBJ2-1|NA
SAGGPTRNEQF
>TRBV15|TRBJ2-2|NA
ATSRDRAIGTGELF
>TRBV12-3/TRBV12-4|TRBJ2-2|NA
ASSFLRNQNTGELF
>TRBV11-2|TRBJ2-1|NA
ASSLDRTDFYNEQF
>TRBV5-1|TRBJ2-3|NA
ASDIGGLRTDTQY
>TRBV6-1|TRBJ2-1|NA
ASSPLDGNYNEQL
>TRBV28|TRBJ2-1|NA
ASSLGGTFVNNEQF
>TRBV28|TRBJ2-1|TRBD1
ASGTGVYNEQF
>TRBV6-5|TRBJ2-7|NA
ASSYRGGKSYEQY
>TRBV5-5|TRBJ2-5|NA
ASSSVTEFNQETQY
>TRBV12-3/TRBV12-4|TRBJ1-1|TRBD1
ASILDRGTEAF
>TRBV7-3|TRBJ1-1|NA
ASSLEGVVTEAF
>TRBV2|TRBJ2-3|NA
ASSEAFEDTQY
>TRBV20-1|TRBJ1-2|NA
SAREGGGYGYT
>TRBV28|TRBJ2-2|NA
ASSLSRWWTGELF
>TRBV13|TRBJ1-2|NA
ASTLVKGDYGYT
>TRBV5-1|TRBJ2-5|NA
ASSLRFGGRVETQY
>TRBV28|TRBJ2-1|TRBD1
ASSLLQGVYNEQF
>TRBV27|TRBJ2-3|TRBD2
AITSGGATDTQY
>TRBV7-9|TRBJ1-1|NA
ASSLAGKPEAF
>TRBV27|TRBJ2-3|NA
ASSEGMFALWRTDTQY
>TRBV27|TRBJ2-5|NA
ASSPYGETQY
>TRBV3-1|TRBJ2-4|TRBD2
ASSATGGPMDIQY
>TRBV18|TRBJ2-7|NA
ASSPPESGPFYEQY
>TRBV9|TRBJ2-2|NA
ASGGAGELF
>TRBV5-1|TRBJ2-7|TRBD2
ASTLGREATYEQY
>TRBV20-1|TRBJ2-2|TRBD2
SARPLTSGIGELF
>TRBV5-1|TRBJ2-1|NA
ASSLSLGNEQF
>TRBV6-5|TRBJ2-3|TRBD1
ASSYSNRGTDTQY
>TRBV25-1|TRBJ1-4|NA
ASSEDNEKLF
>TRBV7-2|TRBJ2-3|NA
ASSRRELPADTQY
>TRBV5-1|TRBJ2-7|NA
ASSRGAGAEQY
>TRBV5-4|TRBJ2-3|NA
ASSLNRITDTQY
>TRBV2|TRBJ2-5|TRBD1
ASSDGPTGTETQY
>TRBV27|TRBJ2-5|NA
ASSPGDQETQY
>TRBV7-9|TRBJ1-1|NA
ASSLEEPMNTEAF
>TRBV28|TRBJ2-7|TRBD2
ASSLELAVSYEQH